This T cell receptor beta chain was recovered during a study of T cell repertoires in cytomegalovirus infection. In this sample, this clonotype turned up many times. Its antigen remains unknown. Overall study findings and caveats: HLA-C-restricted, CMV-specific TCR beta clonotypes were dominant ex vivo. CMV carriers with the relevant HLA were identified by cumulative public TCR beta family frequency.

The CDR3 is 13 amino acids. Germline V gene lookup returns CDR1 SGHTA and CDR2 FQGTGA. V lost 5 bases, J lost 5 bases, and 9 bases lay in between. Using its own MiXCR run on the reads, TCRdb lists one record per CDR3 protein. The table includes 200,000 to 300,000 distinct CDR3 sequences, approximately 9.2% detected once. This clonotype was obtained from a human donor in good health (CMV status not recorded). Some clones in this sample may be carry-over from other donors' samples. Source material: PBMCs. V gene TRBV7-3 combines with J gene TRBJ2-2, with D possibly being TRBD1 (5 bases). The chain's CDR3 is CASSPRQTGELFF. The CDR3, as DNA: TGTGCCAGCAGCCCGCGACAGACCGGGGAGCTGTTTTTT.